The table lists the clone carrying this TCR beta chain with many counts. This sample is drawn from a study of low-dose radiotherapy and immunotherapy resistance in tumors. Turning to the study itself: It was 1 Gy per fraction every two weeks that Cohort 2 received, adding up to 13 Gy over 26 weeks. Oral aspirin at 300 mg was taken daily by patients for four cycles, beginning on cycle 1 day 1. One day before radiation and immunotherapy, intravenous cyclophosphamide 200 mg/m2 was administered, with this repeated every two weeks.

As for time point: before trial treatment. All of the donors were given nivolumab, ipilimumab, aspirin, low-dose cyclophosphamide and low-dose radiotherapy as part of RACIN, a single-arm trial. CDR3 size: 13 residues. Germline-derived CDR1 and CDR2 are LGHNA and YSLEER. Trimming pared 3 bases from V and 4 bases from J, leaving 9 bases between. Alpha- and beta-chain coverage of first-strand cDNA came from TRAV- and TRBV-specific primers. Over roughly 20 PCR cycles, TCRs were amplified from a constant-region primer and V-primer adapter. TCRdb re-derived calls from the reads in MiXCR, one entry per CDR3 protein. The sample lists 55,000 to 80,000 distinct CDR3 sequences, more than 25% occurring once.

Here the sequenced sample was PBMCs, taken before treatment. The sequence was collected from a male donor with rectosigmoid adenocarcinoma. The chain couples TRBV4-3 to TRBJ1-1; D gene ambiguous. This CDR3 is CASSQISTTEAFF. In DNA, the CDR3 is TGCGCCAGCAGCCAGATAAGCACCACTGAAGCTTTCTTT.